This TCR delta chain was recovered during a study of gamma-delta chains in newborns, infants, children. Study-level information: Microbial exposure reportedly drives polyclonal innate γδ T cell expansion after birth.

Trimming took 1 base from V and 3 from J, leaving 30 bases between them. From germline, CDR1 is TSWWSYY and CDR2 QGS. The length of the CDR3 is 21 residues. TCRdb re-called the reads via CATT. The sample has 3,500 to 4,500 delta-chain clones, about 45% seen once. The sample was blood, taken at week 6. J is TRDJ1 and V is TRDV1, with D tentatively TRDD2 (5 bases). This TCR was recovered from a child who was a newborn, infant or young child, either healthy, febrile or measles-vaccinated (not recorded which). DNA of the CDR3: TGTGCTCTTGGGGAACCCCCCCCGGGTAAGTTCCTCACCCTTGGCGCCGATAAACTCATCTTT. This codes for CALGEPPPGKFLTLGADKLIF.